This T cell receptor beta chain was sequenced in a study of T cell repertoires in cytomegalovirus infection. Study as a whole: It can be stated that public TCR beta signatures indicated CMV infection as well as a matching HLA type.

Study-level points and caveats: Totalled public TCR beta family frequency picked out people who carried CMV plus the relevant HLA. There were HLA-C-restricted CMV-specific TCR beta clonotypes dominating the ex vivo response.

TCRdb processed the reads anew with MiXCR; each CDR3 protein has one entry. This table has roughly 500,000 distinct CDR3 sequences, 11% appearing once. In regard to this clonotype: Its antigen is undetermined.

The CDR3 runs to 13 residues. Germline V lookup: CDR1 DFQATT, CDR2 SNEGSKA (reference sequence). The V end was cut by 3 bases, the J end by 4 bases, with 13 bases between. The source is a human donor in good health (CMV status not recorded). Some clones in this sample may be carry-over from other donors' samples. V usage is TRBV20-1 and J usage is TRBJ2-7, with D tentatively TRBD2 (6 bases). The specimen was PBMCs. CDR3 coding DNA: TGCAGTGCTAGGGGGGAGGCCCCGTACGAGCAGTACTTC. Translated: CSARGEAPYEQYF.